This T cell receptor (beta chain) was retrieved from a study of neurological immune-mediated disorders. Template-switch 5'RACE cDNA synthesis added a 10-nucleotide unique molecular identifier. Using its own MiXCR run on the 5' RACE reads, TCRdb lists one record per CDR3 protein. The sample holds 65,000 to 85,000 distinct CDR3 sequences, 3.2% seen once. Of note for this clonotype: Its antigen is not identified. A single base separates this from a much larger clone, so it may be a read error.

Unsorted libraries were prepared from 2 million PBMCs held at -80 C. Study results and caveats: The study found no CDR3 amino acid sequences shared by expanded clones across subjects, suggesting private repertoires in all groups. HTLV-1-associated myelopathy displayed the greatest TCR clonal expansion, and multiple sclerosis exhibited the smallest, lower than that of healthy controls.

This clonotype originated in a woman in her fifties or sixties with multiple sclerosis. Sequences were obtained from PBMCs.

CDR3 sequence reads: CSARSGQGWSNQPQNF. CDR3 in DNA: TGCAGTGCTAGATCTGGACAGGGCTGGAGCAATCAGCCCCAGAATTTT. The J gene is TRBJ1-5, the V gene TRBV20-1; 8 nucleotides line up with TRBD1. The germline CDR1 and CDR2 sequences are DFQATT and SNEGSKA (reference sequence). This CDR3 spans 16 amino acids.